The 21 T cell receptor beta chains in this list originate from one sample, sequenced in a study of shared clonotypes between healthy human individuals. Some clones are missing from TCRdb's copy, which holds only in-frame ones; the method was immunoSEQ multiplex PCR. The sample carries around 2.1 million clones, under 95% recorded once. Naive CD8 cells lacked CD45RO, underwent positive selection for CCR7 and left out terminally differentiated effector memory CD45RA+ cells. Source material: naive CD8+ T cells from PBMCs. The receptors were sampled from a man between 18 and 29 years old in good health. Some clones in this sample may be carry-over from other donors' samples.

On this clone: In the same sample, other DNA sequences code for this CDR3. The chain couples TRBV30 to TRBJ1-1; D remains unclear. Germline V gene sequence: CDR1 GTSNPN, CDR2 SVGIG (reference sequence). The CDR3 has 12 residues. V was pared by 3 bases and J by 1 base, with 6 bases between. CDR3 sequence reads: CAWSVTNTEAFF. As DNA, the CDR3 is TGTGCCTGGAGCGTGACGAACACTGAAGCTTTCTTT.

V and J are TRBV28 and TRBJ1-1; possible D gene TRBD1, 5 bases. V was pared by 2 bases and J by 3 bases, with 19 bases between. There are 17 residues in the CDR3. From germline, CDR1 is MDHEN and CDR2 SYDVKM. DNA of the CDR3: TGTGCCAGCAGTTTAGCAGGGATCAATGAACGAGACACTGAAGCTTTCTTT. Residues: CASSLAGINERDTEAFF. The full variable domain, with the rest looked up from reference TRBV28 and TRBJ1-1, is DVKVTQSSRYLVKRTGEKVFLECVQDMDHENMFWYRQDPGLGLRLIYFSYDVKMKEKGDIPEGYSVSREKKERFSLILESASTNQTSMYLCASSLAGINERDTEAFFGQGTRLTVV.

The CDR3 is CASSLYWARGNTEAFF. The CDR3, as DNA: TGTGCCAGCAGCTTATATTGGGCCAGGGGGAACACTGAAGCTTTCTTT. The rearrangement joins TRBV11-2 to TRBJ1-1; possible D gene TRBD1, 6 bases. V was cut by 2 bases and J by 1 base, with 14 bases left in between. This CDR3 has 16 residues. The germline V gene encodes CDR1 SGHAT and CDR2 FQNNGV.

The CDR3 region has the DNA TGTGCCAGCAGCCCAAAGGGACTAGCGGGAGGGACCCACAATGAGCAGTTCTTC. This codes for CASSPKGLAGGTHNEQFF. V usage is TRBV7-9 and J usage is TRBJ2-1; TRBD2 agrees at 16 bases. The CDR3 sequence is 18 residues long. V trimming: 5 bases; J trimming: 5 bases; junction bases outside the gene matches: 9. Germline CDR1 reads SEHNR; CDR2 reads FQNEAQ (reference sequence).

V is TRBV5-8 and J is TRBJ2-2; D not resolved. This CDR3 is 15 amino acids long. Trimming removed 0 bases from V and 2 bases from J, with 8 bases in between. Looked up from germline, CDR1 is SGHTS and CDR2 is YDEGEE. CDR3 protein: CASSLEGGNTGELFF. The CDR3 DNA sequence: TGTGCCAGCAGCTTGGAAGGCGGAAACACCGGGGAGCTGTTTTTT.

The rearrangement links TRBV6-1 to TRBJ1-3; D not certain. This CDR3 is built from 15 residues. Germline V gene data show CDR1 as MNHNS and CDR2 as SASEGT. The V end was cut by 6 bases, the J end by 0 bases, with 12 bases between. CDR3: CASSPRASSGNTIYF. The CDR3, as DNA: TGTGCCAGCAGCCCCCGAGCGAGCTCTGGAAACACCATATATTTT.

The chain has TRBV19 and TRBJ1-2, with 7 bases that match TRBD1. The CDR3 is 14 amino acids. Germline loops: CDR1 LNHDA, CDR2 SQIVND (reference sequence). V was clipped by 5 bases and J by 0 bases; unmatched bases: 3. The CDR3 sequence is CASSRQGANYGYTF. The CDR3 coding sequence is TGTGCCAGTAGTCGACAGGGCGCTAACTATGGCTACACCTTC.

The rearrangement joins TRBV7-9 to TRBJ1-2, with TRBD1 identical over 10 bases. The junction had 8 bases not matched to a gene; V was cut back by 5 bases and J by 5 bases. CDR3 size: 15 residues. Germline values: CDR1 SEHNR, CDR2 FQNEAQ (reference sequence). CDR3 coding DNA: TGTGCCAGCAGCCGGACACCGGGACAGGGGTATGGCTACACCTTC. It translates to CASSRTPGQGYGYTF.

Details on this clone: A much larger clone lies a single base off, so this may be a read error. The chain recombines TRBV5-6 with TRBJ2-2; no firm D call. Germline loops: CDR1 SGHDT, CDR2 YYEEEE. V lost 5 bases and J lost 3, with 2 bases in between. CDR3 length equals 11 residues. Here the CDR3 reads CASRDTGELFF. The CDR3 DNA reads TGTGCCAGCAGGGACACCGGGGAGCTGTTTTTT. Drawing the rest from reference TRBV5-6 and TRBJ2-2, the complete variable domain is DAGVTQSPTHLIKTRGQQVTLRCSPKSGHDTVSWYQQALGQGPQFIFQYYEEEERQRGNFPDRFSGHQFPNYSSELNVNALLLGDSALYLCASRDTGELFFGEGSRLTVL.

CDR3 nucleotide sequence: TGTGCCAGCATCAGTCTGTCGGATTCAACTAATGAAAAACTGTTTTTT. The encoded protein is CASISLSDSTNEKLFF. J is TRBJ1-4 and V is TRBV2; D is uncertain. The CDR3 is 16 amino acids. Germline values: CDR1 SNHLY, CDR2 FYNNEI. Deletions cut 7 bases from V and 0 bases from J, with 15 bases between.

J is TRBJ2-1 and V is TRBV19; D remains ambiguous. The ends were cut back, 5 bases at V and 4 bases at J, with 6 bases in the middle. In germline, CDR1 is LNHDA, CDR2 SQIVND (reference sequence). The CDR3 length is 12 residues. The CDR3 reads CASSVPYNEQFF. The CDR3 bases are TGTGCCAGTAGTGTACCTTACAATGAGCAGTTCTTC. Variable domain in full (rest from reference TRBV19 and TRBJ2-1): DGGITQSPKYLFRKEGQNVTLSCEQNLNHDAMYWYRQDPGQGLRLIYYSQIVNDFQKGDIAEGYSVSREKKESFPLTVTSAQKNPTAFYLCASSVPYNEQFFGPGTRLTVL.

CDR3 nucleotides: TGCGCCAGCAGCCAAACTAGCGGTACCTACGAGCAGTACTTC. Translated, it gives CASSQTSGTYEQYF. The rearrangement links TRBV4-1 to TRBJ2-7; 8 bases map to TRBD2. CDR1 and CDR2 from the germline V gene are MGHRA and YSYEKL. V dropped 2 bases and J dropped 2; count of bases not matched to a gene: 2. The length of the CDR3 is 14 residues.

The V call is TRBV6-5, the J call TRBJ2-5; TRBD2 might be the D (5 bases). Trimming shortened V by 7 bases and J by 5 bases, and 14 bases separated the two germline ends. The CDR3 has 13 residues. Germline-derived CDR1 and CDR2 are MNHEY and SVGAGI. The CDR3: CASKLGASETQYF. In DNA form, the CDR3 reads TGTGCCAGCAAATTGGGAGCCTCGGAGACCCAGTACTTC.

V and J are TRBV27 and TRBJ1-4, with 9 bases identical to TRBD1. The CDR3 is 17 amino acids. Germline V lookup: CDR1 MNHEY, CDR2 SMNVEV (reference sequence). The J segment lost 2 bases and the V segment lost 1 base, leaving 5 bases of the junction unmatched. The CDR3 nucleotides are TGTGCCAGCAGTTTATTACAGGGGGCGCGGACTAATGAAAAACTGTTTTTT. Translating gives CASSLLQGARTNEKLFF.

The chain links TRBV6-1 to TRBJ2-7; no clear D gene. The CDR3 loop spans 15 amino acids. Trimming removed 0 bases at V and 3 bases at J, with 12 bases between. Germline assignment: CDR1 MNHNS and CDR2 SASEGT. The CDR3 is CASSEASTLGYEQYF. The DNA of the CDR3 is TGTGCCAGCAGTGAAGCTAGCACGCTCGGCTACGAGCAGTACTTC.

This chain connects TRBV7-9 to TRBJ2-7, with D hard to call. Germline CDR1 SEHNR, CDR2 FQNEAQ (reference sequence). Trimming took 2 bases from V and 4 from J, leaving 12 bases between them. The CDR3 spans 14 residues. CDR3 protein: CASSLRIDGYEQYF. The CDR3 DNA follows: TGTGCCAGCAGCTTACGGATCGACGGGTACGAGCAGTACTTC. The full variable domain, with the rest looked up from reference TRBV7-9 and TRBJ2-7, is DTGVSQNPRHKITKRGQNVTFRCDPISEHNRLYWYRQTLGQGPEFLTYFQNEAQLEKSRLLSDRFSAERPKGSFSTLEIQRTEQGDSAMYLCASSLRIDGYEQYFGPGTRLTVT.

The chain has TRBV30 and TRBJ1-5; D remains unclear. In germline, CDR1 is GTSNPN, CDR2 SVGIG (reference sequence). CDR3 length: 13 residues. The ends were cut back, 1 base at V and 1 base at J, with 5 bases in the middle. This CDR3 reads CAWSEFSNQPQHF. The CDR3 nucleotides read TGTGCCTGGAGTGAGTTCAGCAATCAGCCCCAGCATTTT.

DNA of the CDR3: TGTGCCAGCAGCTTAATTGAGACCCAGTACTTC. It is translated as CASSLIETQYF. The chain recombines TRBV11-2 with TRBJ2-5; D is undetermined. Germline lookup yields CDR1 SGHAT and CDR2 FQNNGV. With 2 bases removed from V and 5 bases from J, the gap between germline ends came to 3 bases. This CDR3 comprises 11 residues.

This chain joins TRBV2 and TRBJ1-1, with D tentatively TRBD1 (5 bases). The CDR3 has 18 amino acids. Germline CDR1 and CDR2: SNHLY and FYNNEI. Trimming shortened V by 4 bases and J by 0 bases, and 21 bases separated the two germline ends. CDR3 sequence: CASSVDSGQIDMNTEAFF. The CDR3 DNA sequence: TGTGCCAGCAGTGTTGACTCGGGGCAGATAGACATGAACACTGAAGCTTTCTTT. The entire variable domain, with the rest obtained from reference TRBV2 and TRBJ1-1, is as follows: EPEVTQTPSHQVTQMGQEVILRCVPISNHLYFYWYRQILGQKVEFLVSFYNNEISEKSEIFDDQFSVERPDGSNFTLKIRSTKLEDSAMYFCASSVDSGQIDMNTEAFFGQGTRLTVV.

The V gene is TRBV29-1, the J gene TRBJ1-1; D ambiguous. V lost 5 bases to trimming and J lost 1 base, with 5 bases between them. The CDR3 extends over 11 amino acids. The V gene's germline CDR1 is SQVTM and CDR2 ANQGSEA. In DNA, the CDR3 is TGCAGCGTTTACAAGAACACTGAAGCTTTCTTT. Residues: CSVYKNTEAFF.

V and J are TRBV7-9 and TRBJ2-5; 8 bases align to TRBD2. With V trimmed by 4 bases and J by 3 bases, 10 bases remained unmatched. Germline loops: CDR1 SEHNR, CDR2 FQNEAQ (reference sequence). There are 16 residues in the CDR3. The CDR3 loop reads CASSSPDHGREETQYF. Here the CDR3 DNA reads TGTGCCAGCAGCTCGCCAGACCACGGGAGGGAAGAGACCCAGTACTTC.